This T cell receptor (beta chain) stems from a study of identical twins. Points from the study as a whole: Potential partial confounding of zero-insertion analyses by invariant MAIT and iNKT cells was noted.

V lost 3 bases and J lost 3; bases outside the gene matches: 4. The CDR3 contains 15 residues. Turning to this clonotype: No antigen is known for it.

TCRdb itself ran the 5' RACE reads through MiXCR, one entry per CDR3 protein. The sample has around 450,000 distinct CDR3 sequences; 12% to 15% are singletons. The sample was also linked to a second study, of yellow fever vaccine responses in identical twins. That investigation notes: Reportedly, twins' vaccine T cell responses looked partly convergent and partly personalized.

Sequencing was done on a sample of CD4+ T cells sorted from blood. This receptor was taken from a woman younger than 30 in good health. The genes are TRBV12-3 or TRBV12-4 and TRBJ2-7; 11 nucleotides line up with TRBD2. The CDR3 DNA sequence: TGTGCCAGCAGTTTTGGGACTAGCGGACACTACGAGCAGTACTTC. It is translated as CASSFGTSGHYEQYF.